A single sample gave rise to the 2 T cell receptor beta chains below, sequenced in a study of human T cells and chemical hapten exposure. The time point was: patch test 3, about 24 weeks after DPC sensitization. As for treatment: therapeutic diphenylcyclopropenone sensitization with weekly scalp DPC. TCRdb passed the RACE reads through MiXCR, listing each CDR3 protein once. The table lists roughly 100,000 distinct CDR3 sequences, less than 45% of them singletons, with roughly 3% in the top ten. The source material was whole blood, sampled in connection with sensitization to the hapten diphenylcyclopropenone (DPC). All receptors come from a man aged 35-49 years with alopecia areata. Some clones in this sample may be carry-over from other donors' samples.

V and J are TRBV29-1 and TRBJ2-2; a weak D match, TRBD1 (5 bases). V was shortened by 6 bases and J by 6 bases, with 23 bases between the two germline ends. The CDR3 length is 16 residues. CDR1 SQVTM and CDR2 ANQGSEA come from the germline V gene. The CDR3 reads CSVGPGHPIFAGELFF. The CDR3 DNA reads TGCAGCGTGGGTCCTGGACACCCAATCTTTGCCGGGGAGCTGTTTTTT.

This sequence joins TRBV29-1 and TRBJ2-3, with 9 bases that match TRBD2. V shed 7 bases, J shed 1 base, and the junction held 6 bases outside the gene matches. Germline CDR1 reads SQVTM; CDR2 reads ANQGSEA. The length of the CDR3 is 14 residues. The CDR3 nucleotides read TGCAGCGCGGAAGCGGGAGGTGGCACAGATACGCAGTATTTT. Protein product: CSAEAGGGTDTQYF.